The next 5 T cell receptor beta chains were all read from a single sample in a study of T cell repertoires in cytomegalovirus infection. TCRdb reprocessed the reads via MiXCR and lists one record per CDR3 protein. The data show fewer than 1,000,000 distinct CDR3 sequences, with approximately 31% seen just once and over 11% held by the top ten. Their target antigens are unknown. This specimen consisted of cultured CD8+ T cells from PBMCs, obtained from culture after CMV antigen stimulation. Every receptor here comes from a human donor in good health (CMV status not recorded). Some clones in this sample may be carry-over from other donors' samples.

This clonotype was found a few times. The CDR3 nucleotides are TGCAGTGTAGGGAAAGGAAATCAGCCCCAGCATTTT. This gives the protein CSVGKGNQPQHF. The chain uses TRBV20-1 and TRBJ1-5, with D unclear. Germline CDR1 and CDR2: DFQATT and SNEGSKA (reference sequence). V was pared by 7 bases and J by 4 bases, with 11 bases between. The CDR3 contains 12 residues.

Points on this clonotype: Possible read error: a much larger clone is one base away. The V call is TRBV10-3, the J call TRBJ2-5, with D possibly TRBD2 on 6 matching bases. CDR1 and CDR2 from the germline V gene are ENHRY and SYGVKD. The CDR3 has 17 residues. The V end lost 0 bases, the J end lost 3 bases, and 17 bases lay between the germline ends. This chain's CDR3 is CAISESIVGEVKETQYF. CDR3 DNA sequence: TGTGCCATCAGTGAGTCGATTGTGGGGGAGGTGAAAGAGACCCAGTACTTC.

The chain is built from TRBV28 and TRBJ2-1, with D maybe TRBD1 (6 bases). Germline loops: CDR1 MDHEN, CDR2 SYDVKM. Trimming took 6 bases from V and 7 from J, leaving 19 bases between them. The CDR3 runs to 15 residues. CDR3 sequence reads: CASSLRIGTRNEQFF. The CDR3 DNA follows: TGTGCCAGCAGCCTACGCATCGGGACACGGAATGAGCAGTTCTTC.

The chain links TRBV6-6 to TRBJ2-1, with D tentatively TRBD1 or TRBD2 (5 bases each). Between the trimmed V and J ends, which lost 2 bases and 9 bases, there was a span of 20 bases. Germline V gives CDR1 MNHNY, CDR2 SVGAGI (reference sequence). The CDR3 length is 16 residues. CDR3 nucleotide sequence: TGTGCCAGCAGTTACAGGGCTGGACCTCTGAGGGGTGAGCAGTTCTTC. As protein: CASSYRAGPLRGEQFF.

This clonotype has a handful of counts. V is TRBV6-5 and J is TRBJ2-1; D perhaps matches TRBD1 (6 bases). Trimming cost V 8 bases and J 4 bases, with 12 bases left between them. CDR3 length: 13 residues. The germline V gene has CDR1 MNHEY and CDR2 SVGAGI. CDR3 region: CASREGVYNEQFF. The CDR3 DNA reads TGTGCCAGCCGAGAGGGGGTGTACAATGAGCAGTTCTTC.